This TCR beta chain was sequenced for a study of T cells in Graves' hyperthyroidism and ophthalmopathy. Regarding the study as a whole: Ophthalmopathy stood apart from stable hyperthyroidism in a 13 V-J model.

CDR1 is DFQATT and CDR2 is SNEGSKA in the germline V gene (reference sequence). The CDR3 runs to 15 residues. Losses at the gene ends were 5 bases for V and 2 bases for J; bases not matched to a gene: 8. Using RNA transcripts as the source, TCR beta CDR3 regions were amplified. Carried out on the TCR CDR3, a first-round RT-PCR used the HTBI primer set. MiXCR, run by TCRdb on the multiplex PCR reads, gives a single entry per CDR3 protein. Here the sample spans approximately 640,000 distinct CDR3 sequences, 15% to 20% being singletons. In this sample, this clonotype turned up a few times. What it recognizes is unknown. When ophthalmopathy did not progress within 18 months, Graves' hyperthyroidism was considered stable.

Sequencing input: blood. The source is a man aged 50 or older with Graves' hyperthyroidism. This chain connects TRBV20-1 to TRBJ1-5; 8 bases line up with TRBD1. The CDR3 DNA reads TGCAGTGCTGTCACAGGGGGTCGGGGCAATCAGCCCCAGCATTTT. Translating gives CSAVTGGRGNQPQHF.